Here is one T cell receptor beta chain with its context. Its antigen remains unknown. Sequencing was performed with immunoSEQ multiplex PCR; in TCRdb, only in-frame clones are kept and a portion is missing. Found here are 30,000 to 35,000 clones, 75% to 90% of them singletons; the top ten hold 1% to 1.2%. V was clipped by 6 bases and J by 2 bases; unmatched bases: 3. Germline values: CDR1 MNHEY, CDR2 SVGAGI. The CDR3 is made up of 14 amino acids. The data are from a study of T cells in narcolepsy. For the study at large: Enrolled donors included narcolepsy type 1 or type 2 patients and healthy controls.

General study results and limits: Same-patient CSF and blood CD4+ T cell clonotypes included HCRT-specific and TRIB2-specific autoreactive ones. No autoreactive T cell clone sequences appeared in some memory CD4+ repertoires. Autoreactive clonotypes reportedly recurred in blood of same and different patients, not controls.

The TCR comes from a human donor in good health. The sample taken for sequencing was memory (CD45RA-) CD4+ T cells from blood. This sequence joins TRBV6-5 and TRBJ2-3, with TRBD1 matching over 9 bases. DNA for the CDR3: TGTGCCAGCAGCCGGGACAGGGTCACAGATACGCAGTATTTT. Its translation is CASSRDRVTDTQYF.